These 27 T cell receptor beta chains were sequenced from one sample in a study of CD8+ T cells in alopecia areata. cDNA prepared by RNA extraction and subsequent reverse transcription served as the template for sequencing. Sequencing used immunoSEQ multiplex PCR; TCRdb keeps in-frame clones, though not all of them. The profile covers 98,000 or so clones, with around 55% appearing a single time and 20% to 25% taken by the ten largest. The sample consisted of CD8+ T cells sorted from blood. These receptors were taken from a human donor in good health.

This chain links TRBV30 with TRBJ1-5, with D perhaps matching TRBD1 (6 bases). Germline CDR1 and CDR2: GTSNPN and SVGIG (reference sequence). V dropped 5 bases and J dropped 0 bases, with 11 bases sitting between them. There are 14 residues in the CDR3. CDR3 residues: CAWSGGLSNQPQHF. CDR3 DNA: TGTGCCTGGTCCGGGGGGCTTAGCAATCAGCCCCAGCATTTT.

The J gene is TRBJ1-2, the V gene TRBV29-1; unclear D gene. The CDR3 runs 13 residues. Germline V gene data show CDR1 as SQVTM and CDR2 as ANQGSEA. The V and J ends lost 7 bases and 0 bases respectively, with 12 bases between them. The CDR3 DNA sequence: TGCAGCGCTAAGGCAGCTACTAACTATGGCTACACCTTC. Protein sequence: CSAKAATNYGYTF.

This clone was picked up a small number of times. J is TRBJ1-3 and V is TRBV7-9; D call uncertain. V lost 4 bases, J lost 0 bases, and 13 bases lay in between. This CDR3 has 16 residues. Germline V CDR1 and CDR2: SEHNR, FQNEAQ (reference sequence). CDR3 region: CASSSTQVSSGNTIYF. The CDR3 region has the DNA TGTGCCAGCAGCTCGACTCAGGTTTCCTCTGGAAACACCATATATTTT. Together with reference TRBV7-9 and TRBJ1-3, the CDR3 gives the full variable domain: DTGVSQNPRHKITKRGQNVTFRCDPISEHNRLYWYRQTLGQGPEFLTYFQNEAQLEKSRLLSDRFSAERPKGSFSTLEIQRTEQGDSAMYLCASSSTQVSSGNTIYFGEGSWLTVV.

The CDR3 DNA follows: TGTGCCTGGAGTGTACTCGGCACAGATACGCAGTATTTT. Protein: CAWSVLGTDTQYF. This chain connects TRBV30 to TRBJ2-3, with D uncertain. CDR3 length: 13 residues. CDR1 and CDR2 from the germline V gene are GTSNPN and SVGIG (reference sequence). V lost 0 bases, J lost 1 base, and 5 bases lay in between.

The V call is TRBV13, the J call TRBJ2-7; 7 nucleotides match TRBD1. From germline, CDR1 is PRHDT and CDR2 FYEKMQ (reference sequence). J lost 3 bases, V lost 5 bases, and 7 bases had no gene match. The CDR3 is made up of 14 amino acids. The CDR3 here is CASSAPGQFYEQYF. CDR3 DNA: TGTGCCAGCAGCGCCCCGGGACAGTTCTACGAGCAGTACTTC.

This clone was counted between two and nine times. The chain has TRBV13 and TRBJ2-3; the D gene is possibly TRBD2 (6 bases). The CDR3 runs 15 residues. Germline CDR1 reads PRHDT; CDR2 reads FYEKMQ (reference sequence). V shed 2 bases and J shed 2 bases, with 11 bases lying between them. In nucleotides, the CDR3 is TGTGCCAGCAGCTTACTAGCGACCCTCACAGATACGCAGTATTTT. Encoded protein: CASSLLATLTDTQYF.

With regard to this clone: A read error may account for a junction end that differs from germline. The gene calls are TRBV5-6 and TRBJ2-5, with a tentative D call TRBD2 (5 bases). Germline values: CDR1 SGHDT, CDR2 YYEEEE. The CDR3 covers 11 residues. This CDR3 reads CASSLGRAGDF. The CDR3 DNA reads TGTGCCAGCAGCCTAGGACGGGCCGGGGACTTC.

The chain recombines TRBV30 with TRBJ2-3, with 8 positions matching TRBD2. The CDR3 is made up of 11 amino acids. Trimming removed 7 bases from V and 4 bases from J; junction bases left unmatched: 1. Germline V gene data show CDR1 as GTSNPN and CDR2 as SVGIG (reference sequence). Written as DNA, the CDR3 is TGTGCCTCCGGGGGGGCAGATACGCAGTATTTT. It encodes CASGGADTQYF.

As DNA, the CDR3 is TGTGCCAGCAGCGAGTCACAGGGCACTGAAGCTTTCTTT. Amino acid sequence: CASSESQGTEAFF. This sequence joins TRBV9 and TRBJ1-1, with D perhaps TRBD1 (6 bases). Germline loops: CDR1 SGDLS, CDR2 YYNGEE. The CDR3 contains 13 residues. Between the trimmed V and J ends, which lost 3 bases and 4 bases, there was a span of 10 bases.

This rearrangement joins TRBV27 to TRBJ2-3, with a weak D call TRBD2 (5 bases). This CDR3 is 16 amino acids long. V was pared by 6 bases and J by 2 bases, with 18 bases between. Germline V CDR1 and CDR2: MNHEY, SMNVEV (reference sequence). The CDR3, as DNA: TGTGCCAGCAGCCGGACGGGGATAGCAGCCACAGATACGCAGTATTTT. Its protein product is CASSRTGIAATDTQYF.

The J gene is TRBJ1-1, the V gene TRBV19; D remains unclear. V lost 6 bases to trimming and J lost 5 bases, with 19 bases between them. The germline V gene has CDR1 LNHDA and CDR2 SQIVND (reference sequence). The CDR3 sequence is 15 residues long. CDR3 nucleotide sequence: TGTGCCAGTAGCCCGGTATGGGGTAGACGTACTGAAGCTTTCTTT. This sequence encodes CASSPVWGRRTEAFF.

This clone showed up just once. Different DNA sequences within this sample yield the same CDR3. The V call is TRBV5-6, the J call TRBJ2-7; 7 nucleotides line up with TRBD1. This CDR3 spans 13 amino acids. V gave up 1 base and J gave up 5 bases; unmatched junction bases: 3. Germline V gene data show CDR1 as SGHDT and CDR2 as YYEEEE. CDR3 nucleotide sequence: TGTGCCAGCAGCTTGACAGGGGTAGACGAGCAGTACTTC. It yields the protein CASSLTGVDEQYF.

The CDR3 region is CASSMGYGVRLEQYF. Here the CDR3 DNA reads TGTGCCAGTAGTATGGGGTACGGAGTTCGCCTAGAGCAGTACTTC. The chain uses TRBV19 and TRBJ2-7; D unresolved. CDR1 LNHDA and CDR2 SQIVND come from the germline V gene (reference sequence). CDR3 size: 15 residues. The V and J ends lost 3 bases and 7 bases respectively, with 19 bases between them.

The chain recombines TRBV4-1 with TRBJ2-3, with D unresolved. The CDR3 loop spans 14 amino acids. V was shortened by 1 base and J by 2 bases, with 7 bases between the two germline ends. The germline CDR1 and CDR2 sequences are MGHRA and YSYEKL. The CDR3 nucleotides read TGCGCCAGCAGCCAAGCGTCTCCCACAGATACGCAGTATTTT. Its translation is CASSQASPTDTQYF.

This clone has a handful of counts. The chain carries TRBV6-1 and TRBJ2-2; 7 positions agree with TRBD1. The CDR3 covers 15 residues. The J segment lost 3 bases and the V segment lost 4 bases, leaving 5 bases of the junction unmatched. CDR1 and CDR2 from the germline V gene are MNHNS and SASEGT. The chain's CDR3 is CASSAGTADTGELFF. CDR3 DNA sequence: TGTGCCAGCAGTGCGGGGACAGCGGACACCGGGGAGCTGTTTTTT.

V gene TRBV5-4 combines with J gene TRBJ2-5; a possible D gene is TRBD1 (5 bases). V lost 4 bases, J lost 3 bases, and 19 bases lay in between. Germline CDR1 SGHNT, CDR2 YYREEE (reference sequence). The CDR3 runs 16 residues. The DNA of the CDR3 is TGTGCCAGCAGCCAGTCGGGTCCAGGGTCGGAAGAGACCCAGTACTTC. As protein: CASSQSGPGSEETQYF.

This clone has a handful of counts. The chain links TRBV5-1 to TRBJ2-1; TRBD2 might be the D (6 bases). Trimming removed 7 bases from V and 13 bases from J, with 18 bases in between. Germline CDR1 is SGHRS and CDR2 is YFSETQ. The CDR3 extends over 12 amino acids. The CDR3, as DNA: TGCGCCAGCGCAGGGACTTTTCGGCATCAGTTCTTC. Its translation is CASAGTFRHQFF.

The rearrangement joins TRBV9 to TRBJ1-6; D may be TRBD1 (5 bases). The CDR3 runs 12 residues. Germline lookup yields CDR1 SGDLS and CDR2 YYNGEE. The V end lost 3 bases, the J end lost 14 bases, and 12 bases lay between the germline ends. The CDR3 DNA is TGTGCCAGCAGCGGGGGCGCAGGCGCCCTCCACTTT. It specifies CASSGGAGALHF.

V is TRBV5-5 and J is TRBJ2-6, with D uncertain. The CDR3 totals 19 residues. The V and J ends lost 4 bases and 1 base respectively, with 21 bases between them. Germline lookup yields CDR1 SGHKS and CDR2 YYEKEE (reference sequence). CDR3 in amino acids: CASSASGTDDPSGANVLTF. CDR3 coding DNA: TGTGCCAGCAGCGCCTCGGGTACAGACGACCCTTCTGGGGCCAACGTCCTGACTTTC.

The chain carries TRBV5-4 and TRBJ2-1, with 11 bases identical to TRBD2. The V gene end was trimmed by 0 bases and the J gene end by 2 bases; junction bases not matched to a gene: 10. The CDR3 is 19 amino acids. CDR1 and CDR2 from the germline V gene are SGHNT and YYREEE (reference sequence). Here the CDR3 DNA reads TGTGCCAGCAGCTTGGCTGGCTGGTTAGCGGGGGGGACCTACAATGAGCAGTTCTTC. Its translation is CASSLAGWLAGGTYNEQFF.

The chain links TRBV13 to TRBJ1-3; D is unresolved. The CDR3 consists of 15 residues. The V and J ends lost 0 bases and 4 bases respectively, with 10 bases between them. Germline V lookup: CDR1 PRHDT, CDR2 FYEKMQ (reference sequence). In nucleotides, the CDR3 is TGTGCCAGCAGCTTAGGAGCGGGCTCGGGAAACACCATATATTTT. Translation: CASSLGAGSGNTIYF.

The chain couples TRBV27 to TRBJ2-7, with D unclear. This CDR3 has 13 residues. Germline assignment: CDR1 MNHEY and CDR2 SMNVEV (reference sequence). The V gene lost 7 bases and the J gene lost 0 bases, with 10 bases spanning the gap. The CDR3 here is CASTYDNSYEQYF. CDR3 nucleotide sequence: TGTGCCAGCACATACGACAACTCCTACGAGCAGTACTTC.

This CDR3 is CASSFIPGQPQHF. DNA of the CDR3: TGTGCCAGCAGCTTTATTCCAGGACAGCCCCAGCATTTT. The rearrangement joins TRBV7-2 to TRBJ1-5; no firm D call. V was pared by 3 bases and J by 7 bases, with 10 bases between. This CDR3 is 13 amino acids long. Germline V gene lookup returns CDR1 SGHTA and CDR2 FQGNSA.

The rearrangement joins TRBV23-1 to TRBJ2-3, with TRBD2 as a possible D gene (6 bases). TRBV23-1 is treated as an ORF (open reading frame) with a function not yet certain. Trimming took 3 bases from V and 0 from J, leaving 13 bases between them. This CDR3 has 16 residues. In DNA, the CDR3 is TGCGCCAGCAGTCAGTTAGGGGCGGGGAGCACAGATACGCAGTATTTT. Translation gives CASSQLGAGSTDTQYF.

The rearrangement joins TRBV9 to TRBJ1-2; D is perhaps TRBD1 (5 bases). V was pared by 4 bases and J by 4 bases, with 17 bases between. This CDR3 comprises 15 residues. Per germline, CDR1 SGDLS and CDR2 YYNGEE. The CDR3 region is CASSPQDTGGYGYTF. The CDR3 region has the DNA TGTGCCAGCAGCCCCCAGGACACGGGAGGCTATGGCTACACCTTC.

The CDR3 loop is CASNGGYGYTF. In DNA, the CDR3 is TGTGCCAGCAACGGAGGTTACGGCTACACCTTC. The chain couples TRBV27 to TRBJ1-2; no firm D call. CDR1 is MNHEY and CDR2 is SMNVEV in the germline V gene (reference sequence). The CDR3 loop spans 11 amino acids. V shed 7 bases and J shed 8 bases, with 11 bases lying between them.

This clone was recorded a few times. The chain has TRBV25-1 and TRBJ2-5; perhaps TRBD1 as D (5 bases). This CDR3 is 17 amino acids long. Germline CDR1 is MGHDK and CDR2 is SYGVNS. Trimming left V 4 bases short and J 2 bases short, with 20 bases between. CDR3 sequence (DNA): TGTGCCAGCAGTGGGAAAGAGACCGTGGGGCGGCAAGAGACCCAGTACTTC. It yields the protein CASSGKETVGRQETQYF.